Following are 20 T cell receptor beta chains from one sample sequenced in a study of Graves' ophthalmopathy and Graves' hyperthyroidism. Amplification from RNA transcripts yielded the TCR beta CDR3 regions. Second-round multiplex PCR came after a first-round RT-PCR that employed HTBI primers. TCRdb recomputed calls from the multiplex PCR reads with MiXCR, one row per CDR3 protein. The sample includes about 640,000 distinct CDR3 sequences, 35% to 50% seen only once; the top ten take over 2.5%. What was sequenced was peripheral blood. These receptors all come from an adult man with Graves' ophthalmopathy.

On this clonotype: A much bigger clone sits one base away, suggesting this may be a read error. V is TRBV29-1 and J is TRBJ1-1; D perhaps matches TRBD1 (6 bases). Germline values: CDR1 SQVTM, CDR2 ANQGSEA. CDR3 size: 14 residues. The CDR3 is CSVLDRLNYTEASF. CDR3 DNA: TGCAGCGTTCTGGACAGACTCAATTACACTGAAGCTTCCTTT.

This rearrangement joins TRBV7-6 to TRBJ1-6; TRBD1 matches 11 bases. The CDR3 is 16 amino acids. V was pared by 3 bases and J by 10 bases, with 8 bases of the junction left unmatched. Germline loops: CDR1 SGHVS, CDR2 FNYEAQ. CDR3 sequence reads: CASSLAQDRGLSPLHF. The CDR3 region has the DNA TGTGCCAGCAGCTTGGCCCAGGACAGGGGGCTATCACCCCTCCACTTT.

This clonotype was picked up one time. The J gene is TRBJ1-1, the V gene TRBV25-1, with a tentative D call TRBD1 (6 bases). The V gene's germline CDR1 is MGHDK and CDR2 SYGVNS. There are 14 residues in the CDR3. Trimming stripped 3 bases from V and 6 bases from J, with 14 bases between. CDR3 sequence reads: CASSDGGRGPEAFF. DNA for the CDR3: TGTGCCAGCAGTGATGGGGGCAGGGGCCCTGAAGCTTTCTTT.

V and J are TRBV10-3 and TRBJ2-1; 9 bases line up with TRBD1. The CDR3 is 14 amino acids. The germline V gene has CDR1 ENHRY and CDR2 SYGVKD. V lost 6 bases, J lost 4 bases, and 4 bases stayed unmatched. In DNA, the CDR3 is TGTGCCATCAGATCGGGACAGGGATACAATGAGCAGTTCTTC. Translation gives CAIRSGQGYNEQFF.

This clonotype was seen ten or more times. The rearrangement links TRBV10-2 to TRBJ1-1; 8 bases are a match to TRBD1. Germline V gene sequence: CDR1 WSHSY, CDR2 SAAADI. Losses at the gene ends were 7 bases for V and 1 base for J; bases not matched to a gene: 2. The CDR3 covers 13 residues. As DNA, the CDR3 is TGCGCCAGCAAGGACAGGGAGAACACTGAAGCTTTCTTT. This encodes CASKDRENTEAFF.

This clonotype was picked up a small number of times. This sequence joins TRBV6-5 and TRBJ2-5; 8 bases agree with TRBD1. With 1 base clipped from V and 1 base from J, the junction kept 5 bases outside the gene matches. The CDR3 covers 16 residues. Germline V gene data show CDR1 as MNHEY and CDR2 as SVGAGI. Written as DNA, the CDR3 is TGTGCCAGCAGTTACTATCGACAGGGGTCCCAAGAGACCCAGTACTTC. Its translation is CASSYYRQGSQETQYF.

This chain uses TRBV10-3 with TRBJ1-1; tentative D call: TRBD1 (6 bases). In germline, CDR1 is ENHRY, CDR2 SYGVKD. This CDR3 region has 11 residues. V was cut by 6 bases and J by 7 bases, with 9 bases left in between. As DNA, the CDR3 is TGTGCCATCAGCGTAGGGGGTGAAGCTTTCTTT. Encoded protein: CAISVGGEAFF.

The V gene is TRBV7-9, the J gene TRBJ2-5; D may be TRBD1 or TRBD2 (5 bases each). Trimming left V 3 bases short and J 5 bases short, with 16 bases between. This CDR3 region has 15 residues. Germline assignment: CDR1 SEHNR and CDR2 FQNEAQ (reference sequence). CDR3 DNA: TGTGCCAGCAGCTTGGGGACCTCGCTACGGGAGACCCAGTACTTC. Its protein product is CASSLGTSLRETQYF.

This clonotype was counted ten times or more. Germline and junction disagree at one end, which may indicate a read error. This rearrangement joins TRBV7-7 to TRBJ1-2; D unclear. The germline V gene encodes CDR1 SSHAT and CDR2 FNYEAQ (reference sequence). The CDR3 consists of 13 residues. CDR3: CASTLSLPYGYTF. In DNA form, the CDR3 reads TGTGCTAGCACCCTCTCGCTCCCCTATGGCTACACCTTC.

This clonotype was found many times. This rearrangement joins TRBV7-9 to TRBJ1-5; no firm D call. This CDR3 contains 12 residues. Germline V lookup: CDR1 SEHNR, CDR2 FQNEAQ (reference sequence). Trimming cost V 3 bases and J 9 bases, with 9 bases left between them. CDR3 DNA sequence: TGTGCCAGCAGCTTTGAGACTCCGCCCCAGCATTTT. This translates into CASSFETPPQHF.

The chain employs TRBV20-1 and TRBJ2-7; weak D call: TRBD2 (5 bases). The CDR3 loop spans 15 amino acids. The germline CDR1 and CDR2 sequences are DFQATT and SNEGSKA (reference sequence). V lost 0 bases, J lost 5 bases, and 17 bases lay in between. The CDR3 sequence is CSARDPGSPPHEQYF. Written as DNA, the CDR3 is TGCAGTGCTAGAGATCCGGGATCCCCCCCCCACGAGCAGTACTTC.

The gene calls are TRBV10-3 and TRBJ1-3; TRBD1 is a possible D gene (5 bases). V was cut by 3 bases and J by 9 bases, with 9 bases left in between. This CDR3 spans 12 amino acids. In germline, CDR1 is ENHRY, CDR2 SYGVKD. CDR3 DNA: TGTGCCATCAGTGACGGAGGGGCCACCATATATTTT. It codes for CAISDGGATIYF.

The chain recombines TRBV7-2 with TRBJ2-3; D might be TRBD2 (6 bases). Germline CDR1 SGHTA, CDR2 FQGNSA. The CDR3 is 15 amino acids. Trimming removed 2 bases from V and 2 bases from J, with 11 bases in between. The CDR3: CASSLKASVTDTQYF. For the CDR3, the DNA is TGTGCCAGCAGCTTAAAAGCTAGCGTCACAGATACGCAGTATTTT.

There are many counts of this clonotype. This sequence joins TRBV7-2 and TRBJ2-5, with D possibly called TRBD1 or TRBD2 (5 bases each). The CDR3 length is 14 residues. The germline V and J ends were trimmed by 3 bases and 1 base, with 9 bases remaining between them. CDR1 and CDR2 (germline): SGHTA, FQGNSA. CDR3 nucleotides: TGTGCCAGCAGCTTTCAGGGAGTCCAAGAGACCCAGTACTTC. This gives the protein CASSFQGVQETQYF.

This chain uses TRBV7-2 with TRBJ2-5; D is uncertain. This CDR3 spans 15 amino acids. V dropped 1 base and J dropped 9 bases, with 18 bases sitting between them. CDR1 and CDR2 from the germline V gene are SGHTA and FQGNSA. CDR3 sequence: CASSLVPDLNQPQYF. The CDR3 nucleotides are TGTGCCAGCAGCTTAGTGCCGGACCTCAATCAGCCCCAGTACTTC.

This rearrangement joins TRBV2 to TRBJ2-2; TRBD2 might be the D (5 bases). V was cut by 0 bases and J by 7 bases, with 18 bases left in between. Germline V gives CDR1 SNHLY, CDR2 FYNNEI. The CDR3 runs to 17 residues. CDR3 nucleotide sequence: TGTGCCAGCAGTGAAGCTTTAGTGCGGAGGCCCCTCGGGGAGCTGTTTTTT. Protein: CASSEALVRRPLGELFF.

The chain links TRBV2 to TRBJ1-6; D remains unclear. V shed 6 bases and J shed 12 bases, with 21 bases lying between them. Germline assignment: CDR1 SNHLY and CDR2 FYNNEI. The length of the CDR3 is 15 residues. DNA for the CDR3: TGTGCCAGCAGCCCCCGACACCAGTGGCAAGAACCCCTCCACTTT. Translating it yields CASSPRHQWQEPLHF.

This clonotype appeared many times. The CDR3 loop reads CASSPRDSYGYTF. DNA for the CDR3: TGTGCCAGCAGCCCCCGGGACAGCTATGGCTACACCTTC. This sequence joins TRBV7-9 and TRBJ1-2, with 7 positions matching TRBD1. V was clipped by 5 bases and J by 4 bases; unmatched bases: 4. This CDR3 contains 13 residues. Germline V CDR1 and CDR2: SEHNR, FQNEAQ (reference sequence).

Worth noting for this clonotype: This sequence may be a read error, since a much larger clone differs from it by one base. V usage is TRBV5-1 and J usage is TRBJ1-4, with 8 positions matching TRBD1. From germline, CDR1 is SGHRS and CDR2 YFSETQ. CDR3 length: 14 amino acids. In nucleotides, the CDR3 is TGCGCCAGCAACTCGGGACAGGAAAATGAAAAACCGTTTTTT. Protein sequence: CASNSGQENEKPFF.

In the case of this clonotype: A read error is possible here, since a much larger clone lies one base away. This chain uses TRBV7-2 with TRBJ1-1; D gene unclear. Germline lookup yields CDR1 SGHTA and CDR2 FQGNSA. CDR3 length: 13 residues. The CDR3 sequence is CASSQDGAAEASF. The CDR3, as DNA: TGCGCCAGCAGCCAAGATGGCGCAGCTGAAGCTTCCTTT.